The source of this T cell receptor (beta chain) is a study of blood T cell repertoires in COVID-19. Study in general: The samples span acute and convalescent COVID-19 from the United States, Italy and Spain.

V lost 6 bases and J lost 5; bases outside the gene matches: 4. Per germline, CDR1 SQVTM and CDR2 ANQGSEA. This CDR3 is 13 amino acids long. Authors' data handling: Nucleated cell counts were estimated from reference gene primer amplification. Generated by immunoSEQ multiplex PCR, the TCRdb table keeps only in-frame clones and is missing some. From that table come the V and J calls and clone size; the DNA was used to work out D and trimming. In the table there are roughly 70,000 clones, over 75% of which are singletons. The chain uses TRBV29-1 and TRBJ2-2; 9 bases match TRBD1. This clonotype was obtained from a man aged 65-85 years with active or convalescent COVID-19. Sequenced input: peripheral blood. The CDR3: CSVQGARTGELFF. As DNA, the CDR3 is TGCAGCGTACAGGGGGCGAGGACCGGGGAGCTGTTTTTT.